These 4 T cell receptor beta chains share one sample of origin, sequenced in a study of OX40 agonist ivuxolimab in advanced cancers. This table comes from immunoSEQ multiplex PCR, and its TCRdb copy is limited to in-frame clones, with some not included. This sample has fewer than 25,000 clones; around 85% occur once, and the top ten carry over 15%. The sequencing here drew on CD4+ or CD8+ T cells sorted from blood, taken in a trial of the OX40 agonist ivuxolimab. These receptors were obtained from an adult with an advanced solid tumor such as melanoma, head and neck, liver or kidney cancer.

The genes are TRBV19 and TRBJ1-5, with unresolved D. Trimming cost V 6 bases and J 1 base, with 13 bases left between them. Germline-derived CDR1 and CDR2 are LNHDA and SQIVND (reference sequence). CDR3 length: 15 residues. CDR3: CASRRGWASNQPQHF. Written as DNA, the CDR3 is TGTGCCAGTAGACGCGGGTGGGCAAGCAATCAGCCCCAGCATTTT.

This clone was seen more than once but under ten times. The V gene is TRBV2, the J gene TRBJ1-2; no reliable D call. The ends were cut back, 3 bases at V and 8 bases at J, with 13 bases in the middle. CDR3 size: 13 residues. From germline, CDR1 is SNHLY and CDR2 FYNNEI. CDR3 DNA sequence: TGTGCCAGCAGTGACAGAACCACCTGGGGCTACACCTTC. Protein product: CASSDRTTWGYTF.

The chain links TRBV2 to TRBJ1-2; 10 bases map to TRBD1. The trim removed 6 bases at V and 8 bases at J, leaving 9 bases unmatched. The CDR3 covers 14 residues. Germline values: CDR1 SNHLY, CDR2 FYNNEI. The CDR3 loop reads CASSPIGQGGGYTF. As DNA, the CDR3 is TGTGCCAGCAGCCCTATCGGACAGGGGGGCGGCTACACCTTC.

The rearrangement uses TRBV29-1 and TRBJ1-4, with D possibly TRBD1 on 5 matching bases. This CDR3 spans 12 amino acids. Trimming stripped 7 bases from V and 10 bases from J, with 16 bases between. Germline V CDR1 and CDR2: SQVTM, ANQGSEA. In DNA, the CDR3 is TGCAGCGCGGGGCACCAAGGTGGAAAACTGTTTTTT. Translating gives CSAGHQGGKLFF. Looking up the rest from reference TRBV29-1 and TRBJ1-4 gives the full variable domain: SAVISQKPSRDICQRGTSLTIQCQVDSQVTMMFWYRQQPGQSLTLIATANQGSEATYESGFVIDKFPISRPNLTFSTLTVSNMSPEDSSIYLCSAGHQGGKLFFGSGTQLSVL.